The subject of this entry is one TCR beta chain. Its antigen is unknown. This specimen comes from a study of OX40 agonist ivuxolimab in advanced cancers. Study results and caveats: Doses of 0.1 to 3.0 mg/kg were accompanied by clonal expansion of CD4+ and CD8+ blood T cells by week 6.

Profiling relied on immunoSEQ multiplex PCR, and the TCRdb table lists in-frame clones only, not all of them. The sample has more than 100,000 clones; around 91% are singletons. Per the germline V gene, CDR1 is SGHRS and CDR2 is YFSETQ. V shed 1 base and J shed 5 bases, with 19 bases lying between them. The CDR3 contains 16 residues. The sequencing here drew on CD4+ or CD8+ T cells sorted from blood, taken in a trial of the OX40 agonist ivuxolimab. The V and J genes are TRBV5-1 and TRBJ2-7, with D maybe TRBD1 (5 bases). The sequence was obtained from an adult with an advanced solid tumor such as melanoma, head and neck, liver or kidney cancer. CDR3 protein: CASSLQGQGVRDEQYF. The CDR3, as DNA: TGCGCCAGCAGCTTGCAGGGTCAAGGGGTCAGGGACGAGCAGTACTTC.